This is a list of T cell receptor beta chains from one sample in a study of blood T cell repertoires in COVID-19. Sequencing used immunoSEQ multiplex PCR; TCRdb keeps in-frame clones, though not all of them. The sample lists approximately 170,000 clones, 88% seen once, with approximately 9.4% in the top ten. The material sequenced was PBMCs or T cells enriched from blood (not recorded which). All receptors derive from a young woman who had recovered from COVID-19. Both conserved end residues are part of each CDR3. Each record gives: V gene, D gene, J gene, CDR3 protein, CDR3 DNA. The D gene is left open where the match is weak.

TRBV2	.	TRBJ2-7	CASSLTASYEQYF	TGTGCCAGCAGTCTTACAGCTTCCTACGAGCAGTACTTC
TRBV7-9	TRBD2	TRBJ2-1	CASSLAGLNENEQFF	TGTGCCAGCAGCCTAGCGGGGCTTAACGAGAATGAGCAGTTCTTC
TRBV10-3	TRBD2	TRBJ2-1	CAISLAGGSWDEQFF	TGTGCCATCAGCTTAGCGGGAGGGTCTTGGGATGAGCAGTTCTTC
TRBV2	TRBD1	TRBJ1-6	CASSDGTGFFDSPLHF	TGTGCCAGCAGTGATGGGACAGGGTTCTTTGATTCACCCCTCCACTTT
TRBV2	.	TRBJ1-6	CASSESTPPQLHF	TGTGCCAGCAGTGAGTCCACGCCTCCCCAACTTCACTTT
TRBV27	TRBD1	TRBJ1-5	CASSLLGGHQPQHF	TGTGCCAGCAGTTTATTAGGGGGCCATCAGCCCCAGCATTTT
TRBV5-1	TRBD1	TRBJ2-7	CASSTGTGGYEQYF	TGCGCCAGCAGCACCGGGACAGGGGGCTACGAGCAGTACTTC
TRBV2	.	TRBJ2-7	CASSEGRPYEQYF	TGTGCCAGCAGTGAGGGCCGGCCCTACGAGCAGTACTTC
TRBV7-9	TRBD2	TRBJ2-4	CASSLVGLAGSVDIQYF	TGTGCCAGCAGCTTAGTGGGACTAGCGGGAAGTGTGGACATTCAGTACTTC
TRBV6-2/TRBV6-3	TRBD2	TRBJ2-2	CASSYGASGGANTGELFF	TGTGCCAGCAGTTACGGGGCTAGCGGTGGGGCGAACACCGGGGAGCTGTTTTTT
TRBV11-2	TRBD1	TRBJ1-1	CASSGQGVGGTEAFF	TGTGCCAGCTCGGGACAGGGAGTTGGGGGCACTGAAGCTTTCTTT